The 22 T cell receptor beta chains presented below share a single source sample, sequenced in a study of regulatory T cells in long-lasting Graves disease. Time point of the sample: newly diagnosed GD, antithyroid drugs for less than 3 months. RNA extracted from PBMCs served as the sequencing template. Building of the TCR beta libraries involved iRepertoire HTBI primers and Arm-PCR of CDR3 regions. TCRdb independently ran MiXCR on the multiplex PCR reads; one entry per CDR3 protein. The data show about 520,000 distinct CDR3 sequences, about 11% seen once. These same records also appear under a second study, on T cells in Graves' hyperthyroidism and ophthalmopathy.

The input for sequencing was peripheral blood mononuclear cells (PBMCs), taken at new diagnosis, from a patient treated with antithyroid drugs. Source of these receptors: a woman aged 25 to 39 with Graves disease.

This clonotype was counted at least ten times. The chain is built from TRBV11-2 and TRBJ1-5; no clear D. Trimming pared 0 bases from V and 3 bases from J, leaving 9 bases between. Germline CDR1 reads SGHAT; CDR2 reads FQNNGV. The CDR3 sequence is 15 residues long. The CDR3 DNA follows: TGTGCCAGCAGCTTAGACGTAGGATCCAATCAGCCCCAGCATTTT. Translating it yields CASSLDVGSNQPQHF. Full variable domain (missing parts from reference TRBV11-2 and TRBJ1-5): EAGVAQSPRYKIIEKRQSVAFWCNPISGHATLYWYQQILGQGPKLLIQFQNNGVVDDSQLPKDRFSAERLKGVDSTLKIQPAKLEDSAVYLCASSLDVGSNQPQHFGDGTRLSIL.

Turning to this clonotype: Given a much more abundant clone one base away, this may be a read error. The V call is TRBV6-1, the J call TRBJ1-2; possible D gene TRBD1, 5 bases. Trimming shortened V by 3 bases and J by 1 base, and 21 bases separated the two germline ends. The CDR3 totals 18 residues. Germline CDR1 is MNHNS and CDR2 is SASEGT. Here the CDR3 reads CASSESWPGRENNYGYTF. Here the CDR3 DNA reads TGTGCCAGCAGTGAGTCTTGGCCAGGGAGGGAGAATAACTATGGCTACACCTTC.

V and J are TRBV5-6 and TRBJ2-2; the D is unclear. There are 15 residues in the CDR3. Germline V CDR1 and CDR2: SGHDT, YYEEEE. V gave up 2 bases and J gave up 7 bases, with 15 bases separating them. CDR3 amino acids: CASSFRLRSIGELFF. The CDR3 coding sequence is TGTGCCAGCAGCTTTCGGCTGCGGAGTATCGGGGAGCTGTTTTTT.

This clonotype was picked up many times. The CDR3 DNA reads TGCAGTGCTAGAGATTGGGGCACTCTGAACACTGAAGCTTTCTTT. It is translated as CSARDWGTLNTEAFF. The V call is TRBV20-1, the J call TRBJ1-1; D is perhaps TRBD1 (5 bases). From germline, CDR1 is DFQATT and CDR2 SNEGSKA (reference sequence). Trimming took off 0 bases at V and 0 bases at J, with 11 bases between the two ends. This CDR3 comprises 15 residues.

This clonotype was detected many times. The chain joins TRBV7-2 to TRBJ2-7; 9 bases fit TRBD1. This CDR3 spans 15 amino acids. Per germline, CDR1 SGHTA and CDR2 FQGNSA. The ends lost 3 bases at V and 7 bases at J; junction bases unmatched: 10. CDR3 nucleotides: TGTGCCAGCAGCTTTGGAGGGACAGGGATGGGTGAGCAGTACTTC. Translated, it gives CASSFGGTGMGEQYF.

This clonotype was counted many times. J is TRBJ1-1 and V is TRBV11-2; tentatively, D is TRBD1 (6 bases). The V end was cut by 7 bases, the J end by 1 base, with 13 bases between. The CDR3 has 14 amino acids. CDR1 is SGHAT, CDR2 FQNNGV, per germline. CDR3 sequence: CASTTGTGNTEAFF. The CDR3 coding sequence is TGTGCCAGCACCACAGGGACGGGGAACACTGAAGCTTTCTTT.

This clonotype was counted only a few times. The rearrangement uses TRBV19 and TRBJ2-3, with 10 bases aligning to TRBD2. In germline, CDR1 is LNHDA, CDR2 SQIVND (reference sequence). This CDR3 contains 15 residues. V shed 3 bases, J shed 0 bases, and the junction held 0 bases outside the gene matches. The chain's CDR3 is CASSMTSGSTDTQYF. DNA of the CDR3: TGTGCCAGTAGTATGACTAGCGGGAGCACAGATACGCAGTATTTT. The variable domain in full, with the rest retrieved from reference TRBV19 and TRBJ2-3, is DGGITQSPKYLFRKEGQNVTLSCEQNLNHDAMYWYRQDPGQGLRLIYYSQIVNDFQKGDIAEGYSVSREKKESFPLTVTSAQKNPTAFYLCASSMTSGSTDTQYFGPGTRLTVL.

This clonotype has a count of ten or more. The V and J genes are TRBV19 and TRBJ1-6, with 8 bases lining up with TRBD1. Trimming at V came to 10 bases and at J to 10 bases, leaving 9 bases not matched to a gene. The CDR3 has 13 amino acids. From germline, CDR1 is LNHDA and CDR2 SQIVND (reference sequence). This CDR3 reads CATTGQVGSPLHF. The CDR3 nucleotides are TGTGCCACCACGGGACAGGTTGGCTCACCCCTCCACTTT.

This chain uses TRBV10-2 with TRBJ2-7; D is perhaps TRBD1 or TRBD2 (5 bases each). Germline CDR1 and CDR2: WSHSY and SAAADI. This CDR3 spans 15 amino acids. V lost 4 bases and J lost 5, with 18 bases in between. The CDR3 loop is CASSGVGDARNEQYF. The DNA for the CDR3 is TGCGCCAGCAGTGGGGTGGGGGACGCTCGAAACGAGCAGTACTTC.

J is TRBJ1-2 and V is TRBV19; D gene ambiguous. The CDR3 consists of 17 residues. V was clipped by 5 bases and J by 6 bases, with 25 bases between them. Germline V gene sequence: CDR1 LNHDA, CDR2 SQIVND (reference sequence). The CDR3 sequence: CASSPHPTLILSDGYTF. The CDR3 DNA reads TGTGCCAGTAGTCCACACCCTACACTCATCTTGTCGGATGGCTACACCTTC.

This clonotype came up many times. The chain employs TRBV7-9 and TRBJ1-1; no clear D. This CDR3 comprises 18 residues. V lost 2 bases and J lost 0, with 19 bases in between. Germline CDR1 reads SEHNR; CDR2 reads FQNEAQ (reference sequence). CDR3 amino acids: CASSLRGTRGMMNTEAFF. The CDR3 DNA reads TGTGCCAGCAGCTTACGCGGCACTAGAGGGATGATGAACACTGAAGCTTTCTTT.

This clonotype was seen many times. The rearrangement uses TRBV20-1 and TRBJ1-2; the D gene is possibly TRBD1 (5 bases). CDR1 and CDR2 from the germline V gene are DFQATT and SNEGSKA (reference sequence). The CDR3 consists of 14 residues. Between the trimmed V and J ends, which lost 4 bases and 4 bases, there was a span of 16 bases. CDR3 nucleotides: TGCAGTGCTACTGACAGAAAAACGTCCTATGGCTACACCTTC. Protein: CSATDRKTSYGYTF.

This clonotype was counted between two and nine times. The genes are TRBV19 and TRBJ2-1; 13 nucleotides line up with TRBD2. V gave up 5 bases and J gave up 9 bases; unmatched junction bases: 16. This CDR3 has 18 amino acids. CDR1 is LNHDA and CDR2 is SQIVND in the germline V gene (reference sequence). This CDR3 is CASSWTVTSGRASSEQFF. The CDR3 bases are TGTGCCAGTAGTTGGACAGTTACTAGCGGGAGGGCCTCTAGTGAGCAGTTCTTC.

The chain uses TRBV11-3 and TRBJ2-1; possibly TRBD2 for D (7 bases). The germline V gene encodes CDR1 SGHNT and CDR2 YENEEA. The CDR3 totals 14 residues. The ends were cut back, 3 bases at V and 8 bases at J, with 14 bases in the middle. The chain's CDR3 is CASSLGGGGDEQFF. The CDR3 nucleotides read TGTGCCAGCAGCTTGGGGGGCGGGGGTGATGAGCAGTTCTTC.

This clonotype was counted many times. This chain links TRBV4-2 with TRBJ2-5; D is undetermined. Germline V gene lookup returns CDR1 LGHNA and CDR2 YNFKEQ. Deletions cut 4 bases from V and 5 bases from J, with 17 bases between. The CDR3 sequence is 15 residues long. The CDR3 region has the DNA TGTGCCAGCAGCCGGATAATAGGTCTCCGGGAGACCCAGTACTTC. Protein sequence: CASSRIIGLRETQYF.

This clonotype was seen more than once but under ten times. This sequence joins TRBV27 and TRBJ2-5; 7 bases fit TRBD2. The junction had 10 bases not matched to a gene; V was cut back by 5 bases and J by 1 base. The CDR3 consists of 16 residues. Per germline, CDR1 MNHEY and CDR2 SMNVEV (reference sequence). As DNA, the CDR3 is TGTGCCAGCAGTCCCTTAGGGGTAGCGGGCCAAGAGACCCAGTACTTC. Amino acid sequence: CASSPLGVAGQETQYF.

Many counts were recorded for this clonotype. The chain combines TRBV4-1 with TRBJ2-1, with 8 bases aligning to TRBD2. Germline V gene lookup returns CDR1 MGHRA and CDR2 YSYEKL. V gave up 0 bases and J gave up 1 base; unmatched junction bases: 17. CDR3 length: 21 amino acids. CDR3 amino acids: CASSQEGFRGLAGLSYNEQFF. The CDR3 coding sequence is TGCGCCAGCAGCCAAGAAGGTTTTCGAGGTTTAGCGGGGTTATCCTACAATGAGCAGTTCTTC.

This clonotype was recorded a few times. This is likely a read error, given that the CDR3 carries no conserved phenylalanine or tryptophan at its end. The chain links TRBV3-1 to TRBJ1-6; D not certain. The V end lost 6 bases, the J end lost 5 bases, and 5 bases lay between the germline ends. Germline V gives CDR1 LGHDT, CDR2 YNNKEL (reference sequence). The CDR3 is 12 residues long. The CDR3 region is CASSVNNSPLHL. CDR3 nucleotide sequence: TGTGCCAGCAGTGTGAATAATTCACCCCTCCACCTT.

This clonotype was recorded many times. J is TRBJ2-1 and V is TRBV11-3; 9 bases agree with TRBD2. Germline CDR1 SGHNT, CDR2 YENEEA. Unmatched junction bases numbered 11, after V lost 1 base and J lost 1 base. The CDR3 runs to 19 residues. The DNA of the CDR3 is TGTGCCAGCAGCTTAGCGGCGGGCCTTAGCGGGAGTTCCTACAATGAGCAGTTCTTC. This encodes CASSLAAGLSGSSYNEQFF.

This clonotype was picked up a small number of times. This chain connects TRBV20-1 to TRBJ2-7; D remains unclear. This CDR3 comprises 14 residues. Germline lookup yields CDR1 DFQATT and CDR2 SNEGSKA (reference sequence). Trimming left V 3 bases short and J 1 base short, with 13 bases between. The CDR3 here is CSASFVDFSYEQYF. The CDR3 DNA reads as TGCAGTGCTAGTTTTGTAGACTTTTCCTACGAGCAGTACTTC.

This clonotype has at least ten counts. The CDR3 nucleotides are TGCAGTGCTAGGGAGCCTTATCCCGGGGAGCTGTTTTTT. Its protein product is CSAREPYPGELFF. The V and J genes are TRBV20-1 and TRBJ2-2; D is undetermined. V was pared by 3 bases and J by 6 bases, with 11 bases between. The CDR3 has 13 residues. Germline assignment: CDR1 DFQATT and CDR2 SNEGSKA (reference sequence).

This clonotype was seen many times. The J gene is TRBJ1-2, the V gene TRBV4-1, with 7 bases lining up with TRBD1. Trimming at V came to 5 bases and at J to 13 bases, leaving 16 bases not matched to a gene. CDR1 is MGHRA, CDR2 YSYEKL, per germline. The CDR3 covers 14 residues. This CDR3 reads CASSMPGQRGISTF. For the CDR3, the DNA is TGCGCCAGCAGCATGCCGGGACAGCGCGGTATTAGCACCTTC.